These 6 T cell receptor beta chains were all obtained from the same sample, sequenced in a study of shared clonotypes between healthy human individuals. Here immunoSEQ multiplex PCR was the method, and the copy in TCRdb shows in-frame clones only, minus some. This table holds 1.4 million to 1.5 million clones, roughly 96% found once. The sequencing sample was made of naive CD4+ T cells sorted from blood. Documented subset: CD45RA+ positively selected. Receptors were obtained from a man aged 25 to 45 in good health.

The chain uses TRBV2 and TRBJ2-7, with D perhaps matching TRBD1 (6 bases). V lost 5 bases and J lost 0, with 11 bases in between. CDR1 is SNHLY and CDR2 is FYNNEI in the germline V gene. The CDR3 sequence is 14 residues long. The chain's CDR3 is CASSIRDNSYEQYF. For the CDR3, the DNA is TGTGCCAGCAGTATCCGGGACAACTCCTACGAGCAGTACTTC.

The chain combines TRBV7-9 with TRBJ2-7; D is ambiguous. Trimming removed 4 bases from V and 2 bases from J, with 12 bases in between. Germline CDR1 is SEHNR and CDR2 is FQNEAQ (reference sequence). There are 14 residues in the CDR3. This CDR3 reads CASSSQSHTYEQYF. The CDR3 region has the DNA TGTGCCAGCAGCTCGCAGTCCCACACCTACGAGCAGTACTTC.

The chain couples TRBV25-1 to TRBJ2-1; D might be TRBD2 (6 bases). The CDR3 totals 16 residues. Germline loops: CDR1 MGHDK, CDR2 SYGVNS. Trimming stripped 3 bases from V and 7 bases from J, with 19 bases between. CDR3 loop: CASSEASGFGWNEQFF. CDR3 in DNA: TGTGCCAGCAGTGAGGCGAGCGGGTTCGGGTGGAATGAGCAGTTCTTC.

V and J are TRBV5-4 and TRBJ2-1; 11 bases map to TRBD2. Germline V lookup: CDR1 SGHNT, CDR2 YYREEE (reference sequence). V lost 3 bases, J lost 4 bases, and 3 bases stayed unmatched. The CDR3 length is 15 residues. For the CDR3, the DNA is TGTGCCAGCAGCTCTCTAGCGGGAGGTTACAATGAGCAGTTCTTC. It translates to CASSSLAGGYNEQFF.

This rearrangement joins TRBV15 to TRBJ1-1; 7 bases are shared with TRBD1. The CDR3 runs 17 residues. The germline V gene has CDR1 LNHNV and CDR2 YYDKDF (reference sequence). V was pared by 0 bases and J by 5 bases, with 12 bases of the junction left unmatched. The CDR3 is CATSRDLAGGPLTEAFF. Written as DNA, the CDR3 is TGTGCCACCAGCAGAGATTTGGCAGGGGGTCCATTAACTGAAGCTTTCTTT. Supplemented by reference TRBV15 and TRBJ1-1, the full variable domain reads DAMVIQNPRYQVTQFGKPVTLSCSQTLNHNVMYWYQQKSSQAPKLLFHYYDKDFNNEADTPDNFQSRRPNTSFCFLDIRSPGLGDTAMYLCATSRDLAGGPLTEAFFGQGTRLTVV.

The table lists this clone with a count of one. The chain carries TRBV15 and TRBJ2-7; 8 positions match TRBD1. CDR1 and CDR2 from the germline V gene are LNHNV and YYDKDF (reference sequence). J lost 1 base, V lost 5 bases, and 7 bases had no gene match. The length of the CDR3 is 15 residues. The CDR3 nucleotides read TGTGCCACCAGCTCAGGGGGCTTCTCGTCCTACGAGCAGTACTTC. Amino acids: CATSSGGFSSYEQYF.